Below, 3 T cell receptor beta chains from the same sample are listed, as sequenced in a study of beta chain features in type 1 diabetes. Study-level results: Shorter TCRB CDR3s, moderately but significantly so, marked every one of the four CD4+ subsets in Type 1 diabetes patients.

No antigen has been assigned to these receptors. Of the isolated RNA, all was reverse transcribed, and so the sequenced material was expressed TCRB transcripts. Method: immunoSEQ multiplex PCR; TCRdb's copy keeps in-frame clones and lacks some. The sample has roughly 250,000 clones; around 20% are singletons. The sequencing input was naive CD4+ T cells from blood. All receptors derive from a woman aged 40-49 years with type 1 diabetes.

This chain joins TRBV7-3 and TRBJ2-3; maybe TRBD1 (5 bases). CDR1 is SGHTA, CDR2 FQGTGA, per germline. Deletions cut 5 bases from V and 0 bases from J, with 6 bases between. The CDR3 has 13 amino acids. CDR3 sequence: CASSGASTDTQYF. The CDR3 region has the DNA TGTGCCAGCAGCGGGGCTAGCACAGATACGCAGTATTTT.

The rearrangement links TRBV10-3 to TRBJ2-4; tentative D call: TRBD2 (6 bases). Germline V CDR1 and CDR2: ENHRY, SYGVKD. V lost 6 bases and J lost 8, with 14 bases in between. CDR3 length: 13 amino acids. The chain's CDR3 is CAIRETPGDIQYF. The CDR3 DNA reads as TGTGCCATCAGAGAGACCCCGGGGGACATTCAGTACTTC.

V gene TRBV28 combines with J gene TRBJ1-1, with D possibly matching TRBD1 (5 bases). The V and J ends lost 3 bases and 8 bases respectively, with 10 bases between them. Germline values: CDR1 MDHEN, CDR2 SYDVKM. This CDR3 is built from 12 residues. The CDR3 nucleotides are TGTGCCAGCAGTTTTGGGGACTTCGAAGCTTTCTTT. Protein product: CASSFGDFEAFF.